Below, 9 T cell receptor beta chains from the same sample are listed, as sequenced in a study of identical twins. TCRdb analysed the 5' RACE reads with MiXCR anew, one entry per CDR3 protein. Of 520,000 or so distinct CDR3 sequences listed, roughly a fifth are singletons. In addition, the sample was reused for a study of T cells expressing NK-cell markers.

The sample comprised CD4+ T cells sorted from blood. These receptors originate from a woman between 18 and 29 years old in good health.

In DNA, the CDR3 is TGCAGCGTTGATTATAGGGAGACGCAGTATTTT. Encoded protein: CSVDYRETQYF. The genes are TRBV29-1 and TRBJ2-3; tentatively, D is TRBD2 (5 bases). Germline V gene lookup returns CDR1 SQVTM and CDR2 ANQGSEA. The CDR3 has 11 amino acids. The V and J ends lost 3 bases and 9 bases respectively, with 10 bases between them.

Comment on this clonotype: One junction end disagrees with the germline gene, perhaps due to a read error. This rearrangement joins TRBV6-2 or TRBV6-3 to TRBJ2-7; TRBD2 matches 8 bases. Germline-derived CDR1 and CDR2 are MNHEY and SVGEGT. CDR3 length: 15 residues. CDR3 nucleotides: TGTGCCAGCAGTTATTATCGTCGGACTAGCTGGTCGGCGGACTTC. Translating it yields CASSYYRRTSWSADF.

The table lists this clonotype with a few counts. V and J are TRBV29-1 and TRBJ1-1, with unresolved D. V was trimmed by 4 bases and J by 0 bases, leaving 9 bases between them. CDR1 is SQVTM and CDR2 is ANQGSEA in the germline V gene. This CDR3 spans 13 amino acids. The CDR3 spells CSVVSGLNTEAFF. The CDR3 DNA follows: TGCAGCGTTGTCTCGGGTCTGAACACTGAAGCTTTCTTT.

The chain employs TRBV14 and TRBJ2-1; 11 bases are a match to TRBD2. Germline-derived CDR1 and CDR2 are SGHDN and FVKESK. With 3 bases clipped from V and 3 bases from J, the junction kept 13 bases outside the gene matches. This CDR3 region has 19 residues. CDR3 in amino acids: CASSQGLAGGIGFYNEQFF. The CDR3 DNA is TGTGCCAGCAGCCAGGGGCTAGCGGGAGGAATTGGATTCTACAATGAGCAGTTCTTC.

This chain connects TRBV20-1 to TRBJ1-6, with 9 bases identical to TRBD1. The length of the CDR3 is 12 residues. Germline values: CDR1 DFQATT, CDR2 SNEGSKA (reference sequence). V was pared by 5 bases and J by 9 bases, with 2 bases of the junction left unmatched. CDR3 nucleotide sequence: TGCAGTGCTGGGACAGGGCCTTCACCCCTCCACTTT. It encodes CSAGTGPSPLHF.

This clonotype has a count of ten or more. The gene calls are TRBV5-1 and TRBJ2-5; 8 nucleotides line up with TRBD1. The CDR3 totals 14 residues. V trimming: 7 bases; J trimming: 3 bases; junction bases outside the gene matches: 8. Looked up from germline, CDR1 is SGHRS and CDR2 is YFSETQ. CDR3 nucleotides: TGCGCCAGCCGCGCCTTGACAGGGGAAGAGACCCAGTACTTC. Translation gives CASRALTGEETQYF. The entire variable domain, with the rest obtained from reference TRBV5-1 and TRBJ2-5, is as follows: KAGVTQTPRYLIKTRGQQVTLSCSPISGHRSVSWYQQTPGQGLQFLFEYFSETQRNKGNFPGRFSGRQFSNSRSEMNVSTLELGDSALYLCASRALTGEETQYFGPGTRLLVL.

This clonotype was seen a few times. The V call is TRBV20-1, the J call TRBJ2-5, with a tentative D call TRBD1 (5 bases). This CDR3 comprises 14 residues. V lost 6 bases and J 5 bases, leaving 19 bases between the germline ends. CDR1 and CDR2 (germline): DFQATT, SNEGSKA (reference sequence). This CDR3 reads CSAPLSLGRETQYF. The CDR3 DNA follows: TGCAGTGCGCCCCTGTCACTGGGGCGGGAGACCCAGTACTTC.

This clonotype was seen only a few times. V gene TRBV7-2 combines with J gene TRBJ2-3, with D maybe TRBD1 (6 bases). The CDR3 covers 14 residues. The V end lost 0 bases, the J end lost 11 bases, and 15 bases lay between the germline ends. From germline, CDR1 is SGHTA and CDR2 FQGNSA. For the CDR3, the DNA is TGTGCCAGCAGCTTAGCGAAGGGGGAGATAAAGCAGTATTTT. Its protein is CASSLAKGEIKQYF.

In this sample, this clonotype turned up a few times. V is TRBV20-1 and J is TRBJ2-6; no clear D. The CDR3 totals 16 residues. V was clipped by 2 bases and J by 0 bases, with 11 bases between them. Germline V gives CDR1 DFQATT, CDR2 SNEGSKA (reference sequence). The CDR3 DNA reads as TGCAGTGCTAGACGCAATACTATCTCTGGGGCCAACGTCCTGACTTTC. It translates to CSARRNTISGANVLTF.